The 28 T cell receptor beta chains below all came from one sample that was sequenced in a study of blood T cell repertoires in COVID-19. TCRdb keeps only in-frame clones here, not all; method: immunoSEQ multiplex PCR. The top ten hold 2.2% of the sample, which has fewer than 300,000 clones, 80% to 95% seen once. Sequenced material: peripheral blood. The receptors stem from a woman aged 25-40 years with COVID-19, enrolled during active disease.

CDR3 bases: TGTGCCTCTTACAGGGCTGGGTATGGCTACACCTTC. This sequence encodes CASYRAGYGYTF. The chain recombines TRBV30 with TRBJ1-2; possible D gene TRBD1, 6 bases. Trimming took 7 bases from V and 5 from J, leaving 14 bases between them. Germline values: CDR1 GTSNPN, CDR2 SVGIG (reference sequence). This CDR3 has 12 residues.

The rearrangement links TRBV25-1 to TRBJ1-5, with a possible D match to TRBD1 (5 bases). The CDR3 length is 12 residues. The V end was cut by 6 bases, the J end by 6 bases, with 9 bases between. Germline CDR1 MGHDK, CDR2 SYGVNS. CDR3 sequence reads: CASRGRGQPQHF. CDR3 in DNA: TGTGCCAGCAGGGGGCGAGGTCAGCCCCAGCATTTT.

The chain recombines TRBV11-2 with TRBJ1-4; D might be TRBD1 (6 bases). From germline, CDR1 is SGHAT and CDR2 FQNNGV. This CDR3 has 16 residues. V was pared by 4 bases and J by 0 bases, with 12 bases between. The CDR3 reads CASSSIRGSTNEKLFF. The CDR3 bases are TGTGCCAGCAGCTCCATCAGGGGATCAACTAATGAAAAACTGTTTTTT.

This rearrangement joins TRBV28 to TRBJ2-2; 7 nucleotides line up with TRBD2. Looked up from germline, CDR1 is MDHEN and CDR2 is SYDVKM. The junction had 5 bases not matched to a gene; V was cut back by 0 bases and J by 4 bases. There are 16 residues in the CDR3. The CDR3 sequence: CASSLWGPGGTGELFF. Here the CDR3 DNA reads TGTGCCAGCAGTTTATGGGGGCCGGGGGGCACCGGGGAGCTGTTTTTT.

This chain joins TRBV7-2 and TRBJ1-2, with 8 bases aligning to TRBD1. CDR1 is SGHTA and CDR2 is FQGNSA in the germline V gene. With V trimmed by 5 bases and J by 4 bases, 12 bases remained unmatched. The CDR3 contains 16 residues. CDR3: CASSKRMDRVLYGYTF. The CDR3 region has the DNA TGTGCCAGCAGCAAAAGAATGGACAGGGTCCTCTATGGCTACACCTTC.

CDR3 sequence: CASSAWGEGGYTF. The CDR3 DNA reads TGTGCCAGCAGCGCTTGGGGGGAGGGTGGCTACACCTTC. The gene calls are TRBV9 and TRBJ1-2, with D perhaps matching TRBD1 (5 bases). V was shortened by 3 bases and J by 7 bases, with 13 bases between the two germline ends. CDR3 length equals 13 residues. Germline assignment: CDR1 SGDLS and CDR2 YYNGEE. The full variable domain, its missing parts supplied by reference TRBV9 and TRBJ1-2, is DSGVTQTPKHLITATGQRVTLRCSPRSGDLSVYWYQQSLDQGLQFLIQYYNGEERAKGNILERFSAQQFPDLHSELNLSSLELGDSALYFCASSAWGEGGYTFGSGTRLTVV.

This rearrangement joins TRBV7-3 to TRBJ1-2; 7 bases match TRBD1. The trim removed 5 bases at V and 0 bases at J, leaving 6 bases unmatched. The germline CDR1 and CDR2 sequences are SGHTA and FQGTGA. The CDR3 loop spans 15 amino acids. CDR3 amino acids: CASSGLGQPNYGYTF. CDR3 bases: TGTGCCAGCAGCGGATTGGGACAGCCTAACTATGGCTACACCTTC.

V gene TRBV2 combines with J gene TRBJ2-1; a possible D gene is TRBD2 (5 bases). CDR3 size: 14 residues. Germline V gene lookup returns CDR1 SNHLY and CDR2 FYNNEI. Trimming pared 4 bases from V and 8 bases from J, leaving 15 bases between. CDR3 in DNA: TGTGCCAGCAGTGCACGTACTTCGAGGGATGAGCAGTTCTTC. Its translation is CASSARTSRDEQFF. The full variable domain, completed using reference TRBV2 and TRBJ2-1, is EPEVTQTPSHQVTQMGQEVILRCVPISNHLYFYWYRQILGQKVEFLVSFYNNEISEKSEIFDDQFSVERPDGSNFTLKIRSTKLEDSAMYFCASSARTSRDEQFFGPGTRLTVL.

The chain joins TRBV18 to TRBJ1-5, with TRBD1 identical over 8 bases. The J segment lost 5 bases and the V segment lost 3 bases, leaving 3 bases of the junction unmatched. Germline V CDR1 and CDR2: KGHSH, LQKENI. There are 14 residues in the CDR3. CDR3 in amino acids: CASSPATGDQPQHF. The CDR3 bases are TGTGCCAGCTCACCCGCGACAGGGGATCAGCCCCAGCATTTT. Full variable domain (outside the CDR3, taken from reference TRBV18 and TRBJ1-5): NAGVMQNPRHLVRRRGQEARLRCSPMKGHSHVYWYRQLPEEGLKFMVYLQKENIIDESGMPKERFSAEFPKEGPSILRIQQVVRGDSAAYFCASSPATGDQPQHFGDGTRLSIL.

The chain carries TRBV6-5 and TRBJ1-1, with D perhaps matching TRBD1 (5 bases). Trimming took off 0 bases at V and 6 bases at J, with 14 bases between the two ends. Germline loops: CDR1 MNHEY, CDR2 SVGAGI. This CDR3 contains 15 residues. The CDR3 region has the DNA TGTGCCAGCAGTTACTCTCAGGGACTCGGCGCTGAAGCTTTCTTT. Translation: CASSYSQGLGAEAFF.

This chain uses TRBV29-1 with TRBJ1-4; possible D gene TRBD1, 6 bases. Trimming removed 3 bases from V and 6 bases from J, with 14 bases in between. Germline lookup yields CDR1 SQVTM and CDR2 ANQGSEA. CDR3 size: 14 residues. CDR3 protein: CSVDSGVSDEKLFF. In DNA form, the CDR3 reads TGCAGCGTTGACTCAGGGGTGTCGGATGAAAAACTGTTTTTT.

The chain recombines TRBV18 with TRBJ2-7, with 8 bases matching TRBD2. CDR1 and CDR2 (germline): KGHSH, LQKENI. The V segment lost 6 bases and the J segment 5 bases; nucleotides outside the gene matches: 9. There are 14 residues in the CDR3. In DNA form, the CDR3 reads TGTGCCAGCTCCCCCGGGGGGGCTGTCGACGAGCAGTACTTC. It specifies CASSPGGAVDEQYF.

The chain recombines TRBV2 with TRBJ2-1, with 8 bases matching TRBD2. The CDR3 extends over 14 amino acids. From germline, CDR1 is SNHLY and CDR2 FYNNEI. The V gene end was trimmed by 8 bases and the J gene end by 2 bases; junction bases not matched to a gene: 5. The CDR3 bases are TGTGCCAGCTCCGGGACTAGAGCCTACAATGAGCAGTTCTTC. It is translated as CASSGTRAYNEQFF. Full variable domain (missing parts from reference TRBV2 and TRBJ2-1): EPEVTQTPSHQVTQMGQEVILRCVPISNHLYFYWYRQILGQKVEFLVSFYNNEISEKSEIFDDQFSVERPDGSNFTLKIRSTKLEDSAMYFCASSGTRAYNEQFFGPGTRLTVL.

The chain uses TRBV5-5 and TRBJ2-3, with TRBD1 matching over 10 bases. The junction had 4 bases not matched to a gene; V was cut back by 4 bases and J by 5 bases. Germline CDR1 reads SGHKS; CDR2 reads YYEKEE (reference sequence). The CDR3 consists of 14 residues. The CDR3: CASSPGTGEDTQYF. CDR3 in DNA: TGTGCCAGCAGCCCCGGGACAGGGGAAGATACGCAGTATTTT.

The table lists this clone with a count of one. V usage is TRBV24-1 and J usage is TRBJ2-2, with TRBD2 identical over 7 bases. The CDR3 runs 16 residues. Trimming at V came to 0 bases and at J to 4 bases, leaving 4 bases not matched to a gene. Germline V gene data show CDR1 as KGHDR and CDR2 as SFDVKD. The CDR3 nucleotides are TGTGCCACCAGTGATTTGGGCGGGAGCGTCACCGGGGAGCTGTTTTTT. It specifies CATSDLGGSVTGELFF.

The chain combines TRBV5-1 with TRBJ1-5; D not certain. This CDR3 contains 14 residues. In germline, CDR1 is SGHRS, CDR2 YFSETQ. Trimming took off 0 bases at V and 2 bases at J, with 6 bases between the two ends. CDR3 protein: CASSLDVGNQPQHF. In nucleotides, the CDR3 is TGCGCCAGCAGCTTGGATGTAGGCAATCAGCCCCAGCATTTT.

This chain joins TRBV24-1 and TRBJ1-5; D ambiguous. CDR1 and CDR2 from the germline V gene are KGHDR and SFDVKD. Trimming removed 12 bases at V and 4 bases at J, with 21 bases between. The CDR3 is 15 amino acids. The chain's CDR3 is CASDLQPRGNQPQHF. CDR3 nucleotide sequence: TGTGCCTCAGACCTGCAACCCCGAGGGAATCAGCCCCAGCATTTT.

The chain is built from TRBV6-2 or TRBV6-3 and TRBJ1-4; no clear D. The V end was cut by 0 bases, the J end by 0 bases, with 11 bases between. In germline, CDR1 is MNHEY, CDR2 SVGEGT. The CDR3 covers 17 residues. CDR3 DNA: TGTGCCAGCAGTTACTCGGGCAGCCCTGCAACTAATGAAAAACTGTTTTTT. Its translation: CASSYSGSPATNEKLFF.

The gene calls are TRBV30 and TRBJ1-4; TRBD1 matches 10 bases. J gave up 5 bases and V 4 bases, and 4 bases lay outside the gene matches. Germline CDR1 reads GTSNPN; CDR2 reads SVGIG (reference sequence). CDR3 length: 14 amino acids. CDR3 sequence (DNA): TGTGCCTGGAAACGGACAGGGGGGAATGAAAAACTGTTTTTT. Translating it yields CAWKRTGGNEKLFF.

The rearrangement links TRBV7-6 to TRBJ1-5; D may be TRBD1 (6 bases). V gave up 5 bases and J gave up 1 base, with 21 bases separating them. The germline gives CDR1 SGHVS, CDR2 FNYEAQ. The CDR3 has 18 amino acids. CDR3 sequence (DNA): TGTGCCAGCAGCCAGGTACAGGGAGTTGGAATAAGCAATCAGCCCCAGCATTTT. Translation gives CASSQVQGVGISNQPQHF.

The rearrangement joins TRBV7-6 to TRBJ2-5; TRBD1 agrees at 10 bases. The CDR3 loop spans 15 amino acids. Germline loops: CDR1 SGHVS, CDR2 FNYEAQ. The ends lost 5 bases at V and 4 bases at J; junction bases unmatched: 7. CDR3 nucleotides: TGTGCCAGCAGCCCGGGACAGGGGCGACTAGAGACCCAGTACTTC. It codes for CASSPGQGRLETQYF.

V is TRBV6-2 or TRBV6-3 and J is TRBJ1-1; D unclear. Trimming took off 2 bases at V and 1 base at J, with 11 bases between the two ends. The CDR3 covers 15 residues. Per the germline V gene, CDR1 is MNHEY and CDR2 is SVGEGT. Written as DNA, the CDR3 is TGTGCCAGCAGTTACCTGACGACGGGGAACACTGAAGCTTTCTTT. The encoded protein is CASSYLTTGNTEAFF.

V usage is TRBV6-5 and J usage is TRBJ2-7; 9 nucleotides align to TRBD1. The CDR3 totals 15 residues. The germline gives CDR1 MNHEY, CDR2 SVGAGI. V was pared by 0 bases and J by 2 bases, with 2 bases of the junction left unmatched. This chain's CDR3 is CASSYSGTGPYEQYF. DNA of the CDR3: TGTGCCAGCAGTTACTCGGGGACAGGGCCCTACGAGCAGTACTTC.

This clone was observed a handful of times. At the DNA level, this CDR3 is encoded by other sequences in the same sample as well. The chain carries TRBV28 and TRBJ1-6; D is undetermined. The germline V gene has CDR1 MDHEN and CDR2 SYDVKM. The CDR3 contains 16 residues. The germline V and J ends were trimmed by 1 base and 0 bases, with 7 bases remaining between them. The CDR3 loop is CASSLSGSSYNSPLHF. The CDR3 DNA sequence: TGTGCCAGCAGTTTATCGGGAAGCTCCTATAATTCACCCCTCCACTTT.

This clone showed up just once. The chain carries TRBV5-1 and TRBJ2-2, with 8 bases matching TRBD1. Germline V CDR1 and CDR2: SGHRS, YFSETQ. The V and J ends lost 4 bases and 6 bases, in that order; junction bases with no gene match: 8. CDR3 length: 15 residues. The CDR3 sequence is CASSQDRVTAGELFF. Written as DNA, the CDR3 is TGCGCCAGCAGCCAGGACAGGGTAACGGCCGGGGAGCTGTTTTTT.

This CDR3 is CASSVDRERNTEAFF. DNA for the CDR3: TGTGCCAGCAGTGTAGACAGGGAGCGCAACACTGAAGCTTTCTTT. The chain is built from TRBV2 and TRBJ1-1; 7 positions agree with TRBD1. CDR3 length: 15 amino acids. J gave up 2 bases and V 4 bases, and 7 bases lay outside the gene matches. CDR1 SNHLY and CDR2 FYNNEI come from the germline V gene. Based on the CDR3 plus reference TRBV2 and TRBJ1-1, the full variable domain is EPEVTQTPSHQVTQMGQEVILRCVPISNHLYFYWYRQILGQKVEFLVSFYNNEISEKSEIFDDQFSVERPDGSNFTLKIRSTKLEDSAMYFCASSVDRERNTEAFFGQGTRLTVV.

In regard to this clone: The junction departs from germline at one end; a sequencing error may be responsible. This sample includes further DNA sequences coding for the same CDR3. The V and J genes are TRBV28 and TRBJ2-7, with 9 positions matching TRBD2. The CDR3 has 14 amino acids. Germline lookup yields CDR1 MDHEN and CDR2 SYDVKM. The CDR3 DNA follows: TGTGCCAGTAGTTCTACTAGCGGGCGCTACGAGCAGTACTTC. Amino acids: CASSSTSGRYEQYF.

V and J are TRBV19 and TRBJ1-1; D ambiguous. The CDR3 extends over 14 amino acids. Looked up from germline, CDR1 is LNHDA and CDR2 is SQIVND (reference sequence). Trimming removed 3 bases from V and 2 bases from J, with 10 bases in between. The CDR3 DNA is TGTGCCAGTAGTATGCGGGTCGGAAACACTGAAGCTTTCTTT. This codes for CASSMRVGNTEAFF.